The rows below give T cell receptor beta chains drawn from one sample of a study of PD-1 blockade in classical Hodgkin lymphoma. Method: immunoSEQ multiplex PCR; TCRdb's copy keeps in-frame clones and lacks some. The top ten hold about 10% of the sample, which has about 94,000 clones, roughly nine tenths seen once. The input for sequencing was peripheral blood mononuclear cells (PBMCs), taken before the second cycle of nivolumab. The receptors come from a human donor with classical Hodgkin lymphoma. Both conserved end residues are part of each CDR3. The D gene is left open where the match is weak. Where a row states a size, it is once, few, many or the class of an expanded clone; other rows omit it.

v_call	j_call	cdr3_length	d_call	clone_size	cdr3_nt	cdr3_aa
TRBV4-1	TRBJ1-5	15	-	-	TGCGCCAGCAGCCAAGAGGGACACAAAAATCAGCCCCAGCATTTT	CASSQEGHKNQPQHF
TRBV4-1	TRBJ2-5	15	-	once	TGCGCCAGCAGCCGTTCGGCACAGGTACAAGAGACCCAGTACTTC	CASSRSAQVQETQYF
TRBV19	TRBJ2-7	14	-	once	TGTGCCAGTAGAGCGGACAGTTCCTTCTACGAGCAGTACTTC	CASRADSSFYEQYF
TRBV6-6	TRBJ2-2	13	-	-	TGTGCCAACAGTTATCTAGCTGCCGGGGAGCTGTTTTTT	CANSYLAAGELFF
TRBV2	TRBJ1-1	13	-	-	TGTGCCAGCAGTGGGCAGCTGAACACTGAAGCTTTCTTT	CASSGQLNTEAFF
TRBV29-1	TRBJ2-3	16	TRBD2	once	TGCAGCTTCTCCCATGGACTAGCGGGGGGGCCAGATACGCAGTATTTT	CSFSHGLAGGPDTQYF
TRBV7-3	TRBJ1-2	14	TRBD1	-	TGTGCCAGCAGCTTATCGGGACAGGGGTATGGCTACACCTTC	CASSLSGQGYGYTF
TRBV15	TRBJ2-5	16	-	-	TGTGCCACCAGCACCCCTCGGGGGAGTTCCCAAGAGACCCAGTACTTC	CATSTPRGSSQETQYF
TRBV28	TRBJ1-2	13	TRBD1	-	TGTGCCAGCAGTCCACAGGGGAGCTATGGCTACACCTTC	CASSPQGSYGYTF
TRBV2	TRBJ2-1	15	TRBD1	few	TGTGCCAGCAGTGTCACAGGGGGGAATTACAATGAGCAGTTCTTC	CASSVTGGNYNEQFF
TRBV15	TRBJ2-3	12	-	-	TGTGCCACCAGCATCCGACCAGATACGCAGTATTTT	CATSIRPDTQYF
TRBV7-9	TRBJ2-1	13	-	-	TGTGCCAGCAGCTTAGTCGATCGCAATGAGCAGTTCTTC	CASSLVDRNEQFF
TRBV9	TRBJ2-7	13	-	-	TGTGCCAGCAGCCCCCAGGACAGATACGAGCAGTACTTC	CASSPQDRYEQYF
TRBV5-1	TRBJ1-4	14	-	-	TGCGCCAGCAGCTGGGAAGGGGCGGTTGAAAAACTGTTTTTT	CASSWEGAVEKLFF
TRBV20-1	TRBJ2-1	11	-	-	TGCAGTGCTAGAGTGAACTATGAGCAGTTCTTC	CSARVNYEQFF
TRBV7-4	TRBJ2-1	12	-	-	TGTGCCAGCAGCCTCCTTGAACCTGAGCAGTTCTTC	CASSLLEPEQFF
TRBV5-4	TRBJ2-2	17	-	-	TGTGCCAGCAGCTCATGGCCTGGGGGCCTGAACACCGGGGAGCTGTTTTTT	CASSSWPGGLNTGELFF
TRBV18	TRBJ1-5	14	-	-	TGTGCCAGCTCACCCAGTTATAGCAATCAGCCCCAGCATTTT	CASSPSYSNQPQHF
TRBV2	TRBJ1-5	12	-	few	TGTGCCAGCAGTTTGGCTGTGGGGCCCCAGCATTTT	CASSLAVGPQHF
TRBV5-4	TRBJ2-2	13	-	-	TGTGCCAGCAGGAAAGAGGGGACCGGGGAGCTGTTTTTT	CASRKEGTGELFF
TRBV4-2	TRBJ1-5	15	-	once	TGTGCCAGCAGCCAAGATGGGCAGTACAATCAGCCCCAGCATTTT	CASSQDGQYNQPQHF
TRBV6-1	TRBJ1-3	12	-	-	TGTGCCAGCGGCGGGTCTGGAAACACCATATATTTT	CASGGSGNTIYF
TRBV27	TRBJ2-3	17	-	-	TGTGCCAGCAGTTTATCGCGGGCGGGACACCCCGCAGATACGCAGTATTTT	CASSLSRAGHPADTQYF
TRBV7-8	TRBJ2-1	12	-	-	TGTGCCAGCAGCCTGGTCTACAATGAGCAGTTCTTC	CASSLVYNEQFF
TRBV11-2	TRBJ2-1	16	-	few	TGTGCCAGCAGCTTGCCTTTCTCTAGCCCCTACAATGAGCAGTTCTTC	CASSLPFSSPYNEQFF
TRBV6-1	TRBJ2-7	14	-	-	TGTGCCAGCAGTGAACTGGGGACTTACTACGAGCAGTACTTC	CASSELGTYYEQYF
TRBV19	TRBJ2-2	15	TRBD1	once	TGTGCCAGTAGTACCGACAGGGTCCAAGCCGGGGAGCTGTTTTTT	CASSTDRVQAGELFF
TRBV27	TRBJ2-1	16	TRBD2	-	TGTGCCAGCAGTTTAACAGGACTAGCGGGAGTAAATGAGCAGTTCTTC	CASSLTGLAGVNEQFF
TRBV4-1	TRBJ1-5	17	-	-	TGCGCCAGCAGCCAAGGAGGACACCAGGTCCGCAATCAGCCCCAGCATTTT	CASSQGGHQVRNQPQHF
TRBV10-3	TRBJ2-7	14	TRBD1	once	TGTGCCATCAGCCTCGGACAGGCTGGCTACGAGCAGTACTTC	CAISLGQAGYEQYF
TRBV18	TRBJ1-5	16	-	-	TGTGCCAGCTCACAAAGGCACGTTAAACCCGGACAGCCCCAGCATTTT	CASSQRHVKPGQPQHF
TRBV18	TRBJ2-7	12	-	-	TGTGCCAGCTCGCCCGACAGCTACGAGCAGTACTTC	CASSPDSYEQYF
TRBV2	TRBJ2-7	16	-	-	TGTGCCAGCAGGGCAAGAACCGGCCCGGGGGTCTACGAGCAGTACTTC	CASRARTGPGVYEQYF
TRBV11-3	TRBJ2-1	15	-	-	TGTGCCAGCAGCCCCCGCAGGGGCACCTACAATGAGCAGTTCTTC	CASSPRRGTYNEQFF
TRBV7-3	TRBJ2-3	12	-	-	TGTGCCAGCAGCTTAATGGGAGATACGCAGTATTTT	CASSLMGDTQYF
TRBV5-1	TRBJ2-3	17	TRBD2	once	TGCGCCAGCAGCTTGTGGGGACTAGCGGGACTCACAGATACGCAGTATTTT	CASSLWGLAGLTDTQYF